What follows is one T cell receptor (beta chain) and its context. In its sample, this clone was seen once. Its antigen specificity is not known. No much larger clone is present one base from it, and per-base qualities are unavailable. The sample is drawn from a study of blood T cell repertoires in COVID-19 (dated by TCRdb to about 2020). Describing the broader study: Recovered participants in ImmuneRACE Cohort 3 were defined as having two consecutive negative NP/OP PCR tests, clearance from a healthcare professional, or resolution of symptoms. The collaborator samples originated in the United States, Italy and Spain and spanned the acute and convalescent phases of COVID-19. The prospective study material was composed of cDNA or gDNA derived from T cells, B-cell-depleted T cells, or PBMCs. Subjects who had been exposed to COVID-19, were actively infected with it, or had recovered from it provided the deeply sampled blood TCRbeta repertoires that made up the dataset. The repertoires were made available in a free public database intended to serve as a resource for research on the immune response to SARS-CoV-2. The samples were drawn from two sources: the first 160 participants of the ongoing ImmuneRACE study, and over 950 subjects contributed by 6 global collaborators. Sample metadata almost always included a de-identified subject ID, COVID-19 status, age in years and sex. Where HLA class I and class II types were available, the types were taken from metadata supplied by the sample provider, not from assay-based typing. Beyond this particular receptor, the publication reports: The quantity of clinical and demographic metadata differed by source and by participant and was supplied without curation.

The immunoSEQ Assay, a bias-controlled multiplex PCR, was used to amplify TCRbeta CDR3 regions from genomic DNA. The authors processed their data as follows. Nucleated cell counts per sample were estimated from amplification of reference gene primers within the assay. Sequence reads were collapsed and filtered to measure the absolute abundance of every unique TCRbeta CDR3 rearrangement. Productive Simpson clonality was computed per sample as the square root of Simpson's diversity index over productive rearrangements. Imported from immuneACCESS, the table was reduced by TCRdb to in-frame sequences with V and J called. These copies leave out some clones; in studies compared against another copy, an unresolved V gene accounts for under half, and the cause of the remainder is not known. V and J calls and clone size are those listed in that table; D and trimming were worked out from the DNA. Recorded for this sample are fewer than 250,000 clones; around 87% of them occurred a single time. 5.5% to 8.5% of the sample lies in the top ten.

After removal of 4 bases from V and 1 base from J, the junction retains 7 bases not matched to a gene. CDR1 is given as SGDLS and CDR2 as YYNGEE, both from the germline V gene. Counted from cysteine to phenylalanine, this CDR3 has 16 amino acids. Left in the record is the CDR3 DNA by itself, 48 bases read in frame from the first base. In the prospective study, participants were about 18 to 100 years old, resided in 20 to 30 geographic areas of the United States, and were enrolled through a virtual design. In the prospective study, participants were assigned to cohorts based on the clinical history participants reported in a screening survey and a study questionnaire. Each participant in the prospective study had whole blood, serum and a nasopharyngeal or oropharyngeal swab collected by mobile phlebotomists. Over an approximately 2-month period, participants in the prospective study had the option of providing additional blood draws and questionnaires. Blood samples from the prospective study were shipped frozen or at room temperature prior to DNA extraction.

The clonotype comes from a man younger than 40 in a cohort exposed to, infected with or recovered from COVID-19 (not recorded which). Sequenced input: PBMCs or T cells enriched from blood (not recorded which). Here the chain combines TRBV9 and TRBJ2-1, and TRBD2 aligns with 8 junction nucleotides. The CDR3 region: CASSPYVAGSYNEQFF. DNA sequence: TGTGCCAGCAGCCCCTACGTAGCGGGATCCTACAATGAGCAGTTCTTC.